What follows is one T cell receptor (beta chain) and its context. This clonotype was counted many times. Its antigen has not been determined. The record has no base qualities; no much larger clone is one base away. According to the germline V gene, CDR1 reads SQVTM and CDR2 reads ANQGSEA. Compared with germline, V lacks 7 bases and J lacks 5 bases; bases without a gene match: 11. The CDR3, cysteine through phenylalanine, is 14 amino acids long. Only CDR3 DNA is held: 42 bases, read in frame from base 1. Library construction relied on RT-PCR. Sequencing used a NextSeq 550. Using fastp at Q25 and MiXCR, TCRdb reprocessed the public reads and kept productive beta chains. Every distinct CDR3 protein forms one entry, paired with its most common genes and DNA. The sample profile shows 10,000 or so distinct CDR3 sequences; approximately 6% of them were found once. Roughly 27% of the sample lies in the top ten.

The data are from a study of patients and donors after allogeneic stem cell transplantation (TCRdb year 2020). Sequenced sample: blood, either unsorted or a sorted T cell fraction (not recorded which). This TCR came from a human donor who was either an allogeneic HSCT recipient or a stem cell or donor lymphocyte infusion donor (not recorded which). It is not recorded whose cells these are; they may come from a transplant donor. In this chain, TRBV29-1 is recombined with TRBJ1-5, with 7 central nucleotides matching TRBD1. The nucleotides read TGCAGCGCTCGTGAGACAGGGCGGGATCAGCCCCAGCATTTT. It is translated as CSARETGRDQPQHF.